This TCR beta chain originates from a study of cytomegalovirus exposure and HLA in healthy donors. The overall study: Inside one of the first data releases sat 75 million to 100 million unique TCRs taken from HLA-typed donors. General observations from the study: In terms of immune exposure information, only CMV serostatus was available.

Use of 60 Vbeta and 13 Jbeta primers characterized the PCR. The data were produced by immunoSEQ multiplex PCR, yet TCRdb's version contains in-frame clones alone and is incomplete. The sample lists about 170,000 clones; roughly 79% were seen once. CDR1 SEHNR and CDR2 FQNEAQ come from the germline V gene (reference sequence). This CDR3 has 15 amino acids. The junction had 7 bases not matched to a gene; V was cut back by 6 bases and J by 2 bases. On this clone itself: Its antigen is not identified.

Each donor was healthy, and each was a bone marrow donor. This receptor was taken from a woman aged 25 to 45 in good health and CMV-seropositive. V and J are TRBV7-9 and TRBJ1-3; the match to TRBD1 covers 7 bases. The specimen was PBMCs. The CDR3, as DNA: TGTGCCAGCAGACCAGAGAGGGGGCCTGGAAACACCATATATTTT. Its protein is CASRPERGPGNTIYF.